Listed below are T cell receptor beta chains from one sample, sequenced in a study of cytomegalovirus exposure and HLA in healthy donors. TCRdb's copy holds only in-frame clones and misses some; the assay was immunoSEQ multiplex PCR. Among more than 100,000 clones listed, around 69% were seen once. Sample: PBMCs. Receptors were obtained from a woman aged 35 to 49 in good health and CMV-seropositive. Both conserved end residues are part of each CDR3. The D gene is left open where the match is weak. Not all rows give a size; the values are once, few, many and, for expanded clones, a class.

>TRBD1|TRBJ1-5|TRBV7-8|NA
CASSPGGRPQHF
TGTGCCAGCAGCCCAGGGGGTAGGCCCCAGCATTTT
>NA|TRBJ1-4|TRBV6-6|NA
CASSTGSNEKLFF
TGTGCCAGCAGCACAGGGTCTAATGAAAAACTGTTTTTT
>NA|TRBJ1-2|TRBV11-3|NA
CASSFAGSANYGYTF
TGTGCCAGCAGCTTTGCCGGGTCAGCTAACTATGGCTACACCTTC
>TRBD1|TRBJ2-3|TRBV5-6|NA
CASSLRGTGSTDTQYF
TGTGCCAGCAGCTTGAGGGGGACAGGGAGCACAGATACGCAGTATTTT
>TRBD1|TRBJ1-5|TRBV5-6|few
CASSLWDRVYQPQHF
TGTGCCAGCAGCTTGTGGGACAGGGTCTATCAGCCCCAGCATTTT
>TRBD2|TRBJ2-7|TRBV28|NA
CASSFSGRGYEQYF
TGTGCCAGCAGTTTTAGCGGGAGAGGGTACGAGCAGTACTTC
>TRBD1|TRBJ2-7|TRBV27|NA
CASSFGTGTYEQYF
TGTGCCAGCAGTTTCGGGACAGGGACCTACGAGCAGTACTTC
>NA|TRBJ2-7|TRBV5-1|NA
CASSADSRGDEQYF
TGCGCCAGCAGCGCGGACAGCCGTGGGGACGAGCAGTACTTC
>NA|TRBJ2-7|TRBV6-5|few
CASSYSSRQVAYEQYF
TGTGCCAGCAGTTACTCATCAAGACAGGTGGCCTACGAGCAGTACTTC
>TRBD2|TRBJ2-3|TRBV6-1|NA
CASSAGLAGDTDTQYF
TGTGCCAGCAGTGCCGGACTAGCGGGGGACACAGATACGCAGTATTTT
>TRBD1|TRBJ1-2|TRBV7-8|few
CASSLDRGSGYTF
TGTGCCAGCAGCTTAGACAGGGGGAGTGGCTACACCTTC
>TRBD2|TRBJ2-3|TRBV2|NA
CASKRGGTDTQYF
TGTGCCAGTAAGCGGGGGGGCACAGATACGCAGTATTTT
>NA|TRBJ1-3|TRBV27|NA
CASSKVQGNTIYF
TGTGCCAGCAGCAAAGTACAGGGAAACACCATATATTTT
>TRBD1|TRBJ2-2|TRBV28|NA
CASSIFGTGAGELFF
TGTGCCAGCAGCATATTTGGGACAGGGGCCGGGGAGCTGTTTTTT
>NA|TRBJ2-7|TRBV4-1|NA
CASSLDLDGTYEQYF
TGCGCCAGCAGCCTGGACTTAGACGGGACCTACGAGCAGTACTTC
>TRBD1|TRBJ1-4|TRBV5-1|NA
CASSRTGGNEKLFF
TGCGCCAGCAGCCGGACAGGGGGAAATGAAAAACTGTTTTTT
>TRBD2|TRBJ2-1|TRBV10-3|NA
CAISGGRGDEQFF
TGTGCCATCAGTGGAGGGCGGGGGGATGAGCAGTTCTTC
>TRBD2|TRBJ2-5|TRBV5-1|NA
CASSLGGVQETQYF
TGCGCCAGCAGCCTGGGGGGGGTTCAAGAGACCCAGTACTTC
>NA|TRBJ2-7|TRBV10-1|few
CASGDTYEQYF
TGCGCCAGCGGTGACACCTACGAGCAGTACTTC
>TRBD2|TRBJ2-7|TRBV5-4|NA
CASRGTSGAPHSYEQYF
TGTGCCAGCAGGGGGACTAGCGGGGCCCCACACTCCTACGAGCAGTACTTC
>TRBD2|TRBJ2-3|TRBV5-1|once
CASSLAVGGVSSTDTQYF
TGCGCCAGCAGCTTGGCCGTCGGGGGGGTTTCTAGCACAGATACGCAGTATTTT
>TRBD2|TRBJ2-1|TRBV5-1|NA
CASSLEERGANEQFF
TGCGCCAGCAGCTTGGAGGAGCGGGGGGCCAATGAGCAGTTCTTC
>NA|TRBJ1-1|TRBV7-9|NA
CASSLWQGNTEAFF
TGTGCCAGCAGCTTATGGCAGGGAAACACTGAAGCTTTCTTT
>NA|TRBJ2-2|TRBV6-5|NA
CASSYGAGATGELFF
TGTGCCAGCAGTTACGGAGCGGGTGCCACCGGGGAGCTGTTTTTT
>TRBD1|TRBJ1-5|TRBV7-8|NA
CASSGDRVRSNQPQHF
TGTGCCAGCAGCGGGGACAGGGTACGTAGCAATCAGCCCCAGCATTTT
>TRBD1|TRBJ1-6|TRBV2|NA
CASRKTGVTYNSPLHF
TGTGCCAGCAGAAAGACAGGGGTGACCTATAATTCACCCCTCCACTTT
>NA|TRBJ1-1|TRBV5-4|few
CASSLGGRGRVTEAFF
TGTGCCAGCAGCTTAGGGGGTCGCGGCAGGGTCACTGAAGCTTTCTTT
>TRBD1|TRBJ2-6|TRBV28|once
CASSDLRDRVDSGANVLTF
TGTGCCAGCAGTGATCTCCGGGACAGGGTCGACTCTGGGGCCAACGTCCTGACTTTC
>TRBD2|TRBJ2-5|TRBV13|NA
CASSETSFQETQYF
TGTGCCAGCAGCGAGACTAGCTTCCAAGAGACCCAGTACTTC
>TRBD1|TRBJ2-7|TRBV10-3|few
CAIRTTGAVEQYF
TGTGCCATCAGGACGACAGGGGCGGTCGAGCAGTACTTC
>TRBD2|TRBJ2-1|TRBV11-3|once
CASSLGSSGGTQEQFF
TGTGCCAGCAGCTTAGGTTCGAGCGGGGGGACTCAGGAGCAGTTCTTC
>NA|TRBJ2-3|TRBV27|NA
CASSESLATNANTDTQYF
TGTGCCAGCAGTGAATCTCTAGCGACCAATGCTAACACAGATACGCAGTATTTT
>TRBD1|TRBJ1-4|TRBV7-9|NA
CASSLTTTGVFNEKLFF
TGTGCCAGCAGCTTAACAACTACAGGGGTTTTTAATGAAAAACTGTTTTTT
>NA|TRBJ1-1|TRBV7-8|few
CASSLGSGLTSTEAFF
TGTGCCAGCAGCTTAGGATCGGGACTCACAAGCACTGAAGCTTTCTTT
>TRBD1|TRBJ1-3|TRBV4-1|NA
CASSRDYDRASGNTIYF
TGCGCCAGCAGCCGAGATTATGACAGGGCCTCTGGAAACACCATATATTTT
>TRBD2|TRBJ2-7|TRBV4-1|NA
CASSQDQDLGLAGDILRYEQYF
TGCGCCAGCAGCCAAGACCAAGATTTGGGACTAGCGGGAGACATTCTACGGTACGAGCAGTACTTC
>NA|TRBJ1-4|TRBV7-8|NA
CASSLDLRAGEKLFF
TGTGCCAGCAGCTTAGATTTACGGGCGGGGGAAAAACTGTTTTTT
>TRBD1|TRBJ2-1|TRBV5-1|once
CASGQGWVNEQFF
TGCGCCAGCGGACAGGGGTGGGTCAATGAGCAGTTCTTC
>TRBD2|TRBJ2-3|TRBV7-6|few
CASSPSAGGTTDTQYF
TGTGCCAGCAGCCCGTCAGCGGGGGGGACCACAGATACGCAGTATTTT
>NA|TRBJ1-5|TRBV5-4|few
CASSLFEGGNQPQHF
TGTGCCAGCAGCTTGTTCGAGGGGGGCAATCAGCCCCAGCATTTT
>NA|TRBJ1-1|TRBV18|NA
CASSRGQSNTEAFF
TGTGCCAGCTCACGAGGACAGAGCAACACTGAAGCTTTCTTT
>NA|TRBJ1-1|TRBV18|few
CASSPLTGNTEAFF
TGTGCCAGCTCACCCCTGACAGGGAACACTGAAGCTTTCTTT
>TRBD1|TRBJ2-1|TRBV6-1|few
CASSEDSQGLRGHEQFF
TGTGCCAGCAGTGAAGATTCACAGGGCCTGAGGGGGCATGAGCAGTTCTTC
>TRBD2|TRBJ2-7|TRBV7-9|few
CASSPRTSGTYEQYF
TGTGCCAGCAGCCCAAGGACTAGCGGCACCTACGAGCAGTACTTC
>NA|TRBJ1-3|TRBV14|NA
CASSQVSRNTIYF
TGTGCCAGCAGCCAAGTTAGCAGAAACACCATATATTTT
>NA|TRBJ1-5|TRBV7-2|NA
CASSPRQLNQPQHF
TGTGCCAGCAGCCCGCGACAGTTGAATCAGCCCCAGCATTTT
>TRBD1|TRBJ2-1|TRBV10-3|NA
CAIRMTGDIGNEQFF
TGTGCCATCAGGATGACAGGGGATATCGGCAATGAGCAGTTCTTC
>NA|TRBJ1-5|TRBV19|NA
CASREGNQPQHF
TGTGCCAGTAGGGAGGGGAATCAGCCCCAGCATTTT